This is a list of T cell receptor beta chains from one sample in a study of T cells in localized non-small cell lung cancer. The method was immunoSEQ multiplex PCR; TCRdb's version includes in-frame clones alone and lacks a portion of them. The sample lists 20,000 to 25,000 clones, 80% to 95% occurring once. This specimen consisted of peripheral blood, obtained before any cancer treatment. These receptors came from a woman aged 40-69 years with stage I lung adenocarcinoma. Each CDR3 is given without its conserved first and last residue. Clone size, where shown, is once, few, many, or a class for clones that have expanded.

>TRBV15|NA
ATSRERVSYEQY
>TRBV19|NA
ASSPGLAAQETQY
>TRBV13|NA
ASSLELRQNNEQF
>TRBV5-1|NA
ASSFWGRDTQY
>TRBV6-1|NA
ASGASQETQY
>TRBV5-1|NA
ASSLEAGAFYEQY
>TRBV18|few
ASSPSASSNLYSYEQY
>TRBV28|NA
ASTLVPNQPQH
>TRBV7-9|NA
ASTQMGYNEQF
>TRBV29-1|NA
SVEIAGAGGDTQY
>TRBV29-1|NA
SVGPSGSHEQY
>TRBV19|NA
ASSTGARETQY
>TRBV7-6|NA
ASSLQGLQETQY
>TRBV7-2|NA
ASSPRQGWWELF
>TRBV25-1|NA
ASSEGWGAGNEQY
>TRBV10-1|NA
ASSVRQGFTADEQF
>TRBV28|NA
ASSFQGGDTEAF
>TRBV6-1|NA
ASGASSTGFNEQF
>TRBV6-6|NA
ASSYSFNYGYT
>TRBV5-1|NA
ASSLQDRYTDTQY
>TRBV28|NA
ASSLFRSGNQPQH
>TRBV29-1|NA
SASVYEQF
>TRBV5-5|NA
ASSAQGGGFSNQPQH
>TRBV5-5|NA
ASSTTSGTGANVLT
>TRBV7-2|NA
ASSLGSEGIQY
>TRBV28|NA
ASSPHSSTDTQY
>TRBV7-9|NA
ASSWGQESGHGYT
>TRBV2|NA
ASSPPESIQY
>TRBV27|few
ASSFEERSNTGELF
>TRBV19|NA
ASSILGRAGDTQY
>TRBV19|NA
ASSITIAGDRGRQPQH
>TRBV6-4|NA
ASMGRSQVNTEAF
>TRBV5-1|NA
ASTPETVTLGNTEAF
>TRBV2|once
ASSGSEAF
>TRBV6-1|NA
ASSELAIAHYEQY
>TRBV14|NA
ASSLPGQGTDTQY
>TRBV4-1|NA
ASSQATTGTGTDTQY
>TRBV14|NA
ASSQTGNEKLF
>TRBV18|NA
ASSPLSGSSYEQY
>TRBV7-2|NA
ASSPTGTASGNTIY
>TRBV28|NA
ATGGSTDTQY
>TRBV5-1|NA
ASSFYGDSEAF
>TRBV5-1|NA
ASSLDPAGVGNEQF
>TRBV5-1|NA
ASSPEGETQY
>TRBV4-1|NA
ASSQFWGTSGHNEQF
>TRBV9|NA
ASSPRGQGAGELF
>TRBV28|NA
ASSLDPLISGGGYT
>TRBV21-1|NA
ASSALVPSEKLF
>TRBV28|once
ASSVTGANEKLF
>TRBV4-1|NA
ASSQGSSGSYQETQY
>TRBV27|NA
ASRTAGGLGYT
>TRBV5-5|NA
ASSLLGGSGNTIY
>TRBV28|NA
ASSLAGQRINQPQH
>TRBV18|NA
ASSPRPGGVVEAF
>TRBV6-5|NA
ASSDRLGDTEAF
>TRBV19|NA
ASSAGLGLSSYNEQF
>TRBV28|NA
ASSFDRPERLAKNIQY